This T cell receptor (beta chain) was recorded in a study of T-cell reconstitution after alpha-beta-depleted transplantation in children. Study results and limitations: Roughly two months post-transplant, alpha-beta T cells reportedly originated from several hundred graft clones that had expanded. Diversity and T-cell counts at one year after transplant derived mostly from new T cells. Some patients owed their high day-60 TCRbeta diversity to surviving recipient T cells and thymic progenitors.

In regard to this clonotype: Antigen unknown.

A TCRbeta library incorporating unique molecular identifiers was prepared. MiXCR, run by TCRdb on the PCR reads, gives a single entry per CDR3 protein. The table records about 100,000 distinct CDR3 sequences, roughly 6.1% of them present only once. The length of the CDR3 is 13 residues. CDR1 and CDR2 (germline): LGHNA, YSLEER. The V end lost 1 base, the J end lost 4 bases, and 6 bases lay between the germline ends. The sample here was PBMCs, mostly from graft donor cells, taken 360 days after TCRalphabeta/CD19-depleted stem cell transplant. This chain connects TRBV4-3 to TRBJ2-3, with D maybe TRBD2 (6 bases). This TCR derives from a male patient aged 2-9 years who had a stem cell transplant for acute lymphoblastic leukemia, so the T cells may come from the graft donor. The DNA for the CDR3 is TGCGCCAGCAGCCAAGGGGAGGCAGATACGCAGTATTTT. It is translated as CASSQGEADTQYF.